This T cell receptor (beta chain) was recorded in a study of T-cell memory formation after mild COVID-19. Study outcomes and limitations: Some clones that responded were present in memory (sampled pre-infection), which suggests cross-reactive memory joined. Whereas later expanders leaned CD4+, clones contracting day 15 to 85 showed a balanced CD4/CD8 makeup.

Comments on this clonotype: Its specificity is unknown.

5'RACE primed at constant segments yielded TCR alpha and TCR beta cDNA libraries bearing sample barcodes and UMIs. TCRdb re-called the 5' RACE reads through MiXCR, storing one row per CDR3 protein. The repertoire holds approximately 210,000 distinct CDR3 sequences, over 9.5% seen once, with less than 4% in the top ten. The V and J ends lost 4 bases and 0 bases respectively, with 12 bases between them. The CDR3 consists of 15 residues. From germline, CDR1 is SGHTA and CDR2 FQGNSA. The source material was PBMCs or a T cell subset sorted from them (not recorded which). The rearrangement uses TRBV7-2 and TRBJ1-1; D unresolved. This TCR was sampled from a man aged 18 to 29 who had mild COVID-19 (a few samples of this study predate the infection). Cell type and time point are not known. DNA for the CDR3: TGTGCCAGCAGCTCGATGAGAGCTATGAACACTGAAGCTTTCTTT. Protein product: CASSSMRAMNTEAFF.